This is a list of T cell receptor beta chains from one sample in a study of blood T cell repertoires in COVID-19. The protocol was immunoSEQ multiplex PCR, while the TCRdb copy is restricted to in-frame clones and leaves out a portion. The sample has approximately 75,000 clones; around 88% are singletons. The sample taken for sequencing was peripheral blood. The receptors come from a man older than 75 with COVID-19, enrolled during active disease. Each CDR3 is given with its conserved first and last residue. The order of the fields is D gene, J gene, CDR3 length, V gene, CDR3 protein. A D gene is named only where the DNA matches it firmly.

-	TRBJ2-7	16	TRBV21-1	CASSKGRDSSSYEQYF
TRBD2	TRBJ2-5	15	TRBV7-8	CASSLGGGRAETQYF
TRBD1	TRBJ2-1	15	TRBV24-1	CATSAGTGGLNEQFF
-	TRBJ2-2	16	TRBV7-9	CASSLYLGQNTGELFF
-	TRBJ2-7	15	TRBV28	CASSPGTPSSYEQYF
-	TRBJ2-1	12	TRBV5-1	CASSVTRHEQFF
TRBD1	TRBJ1-2	15	TRBV15	CATSRAGTGYGGYTF
-	TRBJ1-1	12	TRBV28	CASSSSLTEAFF
-	TRBJ2-5	12	TRBV2	CASSGQGETQYF
TRBD2	TRBJ2-1	16	TRBV2	CASAKGSGGAYNEQFF
-	TRBJ2-6	16	TRBV9	CASTVGGTSGANVLTF
-	TRBJ2-2	16	TRBV18	CASSLLSGTDTGELFF
-	TRBJ1-1	16	TRBV4-2	CASSVRAGGLDTEAFF
-	TRBJ1-1	16	TRBV5-4	CASSPGSPGIGTEAFF
TRBD1	TRBJ1-2	12	TRBV28	CASTDREGGYTF
TRBD1	TRBJ1-6	15	TRBV11-3	CASSKRDRENSPLHF
-	TRBJ1-5	13	TRBV7-3	CASSLRGREPQHF
TRBD1	TRBJ1-1	18	TRBV6-1	CASSGSRTGLLGGTEAFF
TRBD1	TRBJ2-7	13	TRBV28	CATTPGQGYEQYF
-	TRBJ2-7	14	TRBV13	CASSSSRTAYEQYF
TRBD1	TRBJ1-1	14	TRBV18	CASSPTGENTEAFF
TRBD1	TRBJ2-3	16	TRBV5-1	CASSLGTGVNTDTQYF
-	TRBJ1-5	14	TRBV6-5	CASSRLGGRQPQHF
TRBD2	TRBJ2-5	15	TRBV3-1/TRBV3-2	CASSQLSGGGKTQYF
-	TRBJ2-5	13	TRBV5-1	CASAKGATETQYF
-	TRBJ1-5	15	TRBV3-1/TRBV3-2	CASSQGIGGGQPQHF
TRBD1	TRBJ1-4	14	TRBV5-4	CASSHGQENEKLFF
-	TRBJ1-2	14	TRBV19	CASSIQGGPYGYTF
TRBD2	TRBJ2-3	16	TRBV9	CASSALRLAGVATQYF
-	TRBJ1-6	13	TRBV7-9	CASRGDINSPLHF
TRBD1	TRBJ1-6	12	TRBV28	CASRQGNSPLHF
TRBD1	TRBJ1-1	15	TRBV6-2/TRBV6-3	CASSDPGQGNTEAFF
-	TRBJ2-7	13	TRBV11-3	CASSSRTDYEQYF
-	TRBJ1-1	16	TRBV28	CASLPPEGGADTEAFF
-	TRBJ1-5	14	TRBV2	CASTPVGGNQPQHF
TRBD1	TRBJ1-1	15	TRBV11-2	CASSLVRAGGTEAFF
TRBD1	TRBJ1-1	15	TRBV6-5	CASSTDRGVNTEAFF
-	TRBJ1-4	13	TRBV29-1	CSAEGGTNEKLFF
TRBD2	TRBJ2-7	19	TRBV24-1	CATSDPPGLAGGPIDEQYF
-	TRBJ1-2	15	TRBV19	CASSSMLSHGDGYTF
-	TRBJ2-7	11	TRBV3-1/TRBV3-2	CASSQGHEQYF
-	TRBJ1-1	13	TRBV7-7	CASSLDRNTEAFF
TRBD1	TRBJ1-6	15	TRBV2	CASRGQGVIGSPLHF
-	TRBJ1-1	15	TRBV7-2	CASSLASGLNTEAFF
-	TRBJ2-1	13	TRBV3-1/TRBV3-2	CASSPGPYNEQFF
TRBD1	TRBJ1-1	14	TRBV6-5	CASRDRGRRTEAFF
TRBD1	TRBJ2-7	15	TRBV5-1	CASSLGTGYSYEQYF
-	TRBJ2-7	14	TRBV5-5	CASSLELDRHEQYF
TRBD1	TRBJ1-1	17	TRBV6-2/TRBV6-3	CASSKLTTGGPSTEAFF
-	TRBJ1-2	14	TRBV18	CASSPGAENYGYTF
TRBD1	TRBJ1-1	14	TRBV6-1	CASSEGQGNTEAFF
-	TRBJ1-1	11	TRBV20-1	CSASQYTEAFF
-	TRBJ1-2	12	TRBV11-2	CASSLGGLGYTF
-	TRBJ2-3	14	TRBV2	CASSGSVSTDTQYF
TRBD1	TRBJ2-7	14	TRBV18	CASSPDRGPYEQYF
TRBD1	TRBJ1-4	14	TRBV29-1	CSAITDRAVEKLFF
TRBD2	TRBJ2-3	16	TRBV7-8	CASSPRTSGGVDTQYF